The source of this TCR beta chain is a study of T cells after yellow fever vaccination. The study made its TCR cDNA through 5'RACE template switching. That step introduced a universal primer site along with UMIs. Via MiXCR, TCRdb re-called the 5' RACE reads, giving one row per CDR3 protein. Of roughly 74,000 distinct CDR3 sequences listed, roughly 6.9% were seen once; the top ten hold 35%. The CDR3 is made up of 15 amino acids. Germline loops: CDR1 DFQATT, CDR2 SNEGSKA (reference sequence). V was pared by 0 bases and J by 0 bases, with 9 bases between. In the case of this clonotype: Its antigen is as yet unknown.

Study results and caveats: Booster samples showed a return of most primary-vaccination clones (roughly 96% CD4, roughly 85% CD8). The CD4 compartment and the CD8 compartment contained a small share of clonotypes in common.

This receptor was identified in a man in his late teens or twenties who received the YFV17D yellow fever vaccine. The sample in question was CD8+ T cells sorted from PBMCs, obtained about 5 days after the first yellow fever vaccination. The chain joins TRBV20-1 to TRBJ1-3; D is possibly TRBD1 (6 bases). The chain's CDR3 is CSARDTGTSGNTIYF. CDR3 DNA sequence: TGCAGTGCTAGAGACACAGGGACCTCTGGAAACACCATATATTTT.